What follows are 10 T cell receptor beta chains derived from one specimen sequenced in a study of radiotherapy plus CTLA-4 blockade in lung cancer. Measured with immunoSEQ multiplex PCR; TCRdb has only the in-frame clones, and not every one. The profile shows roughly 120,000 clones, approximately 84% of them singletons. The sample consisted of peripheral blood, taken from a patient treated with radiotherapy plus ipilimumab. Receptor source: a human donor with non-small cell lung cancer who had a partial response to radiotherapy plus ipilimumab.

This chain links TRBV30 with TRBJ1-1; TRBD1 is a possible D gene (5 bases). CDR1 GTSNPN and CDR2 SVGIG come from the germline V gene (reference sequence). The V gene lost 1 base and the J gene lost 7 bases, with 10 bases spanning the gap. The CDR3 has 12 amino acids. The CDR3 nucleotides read TGTGCCTGGAGTGACAGGAGCCTTGAAGCTTTCTTT. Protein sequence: CAWSDRSLEAFF. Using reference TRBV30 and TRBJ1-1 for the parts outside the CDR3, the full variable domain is SQTIHQWPATLVQPVGSPLSLECTVEGTSNPNLYWYRQAAGRGLQLLFYSVGIGQISSEVPQNLSASRPQDRQFILSSKKLLLSDSGFYLCAWSDRSLEAFFGQGTRLTVV.

CDR3 sequence: CASSGHSIRTDTQYF. In nucleotides, the CDR3 is TGTGCCAGCAGTGGTCATTCTATACGCACAGATACGCAGTATTTT. The chain is built from TRBV25-1 and TRBJ2-3; D not resolved. CDR1 and CDR2 (germline): MGHDK, SYGVNS. The V end was cut by 4 bases, the J end by 1 base, with 12 bases between. The CDR3 has 15 amino acids.

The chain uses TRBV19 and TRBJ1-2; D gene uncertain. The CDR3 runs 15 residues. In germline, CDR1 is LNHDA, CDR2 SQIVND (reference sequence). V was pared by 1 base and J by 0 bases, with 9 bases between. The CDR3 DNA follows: TGTGCCAGTAGTATAGGGGCGAACCCTAACTATGGCTACACCTTC. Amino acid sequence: CASSIGANPNYGYTF.

The CDR3 reads CASLDAWTGSGNTIYF. As DNA, the CDR3 is TGTGCCAGCTTAGACGCATGGACAGGGAGTGGAAACACCATATATTTT. This chain joins TRBV28 and TRBJ1-3; TRBD1 aligns across 8 bases. The junction had 12 bases not matched to a gene; V was cut back by 8 bases and J by 3 bases. The CDR3 extends over 16 amino acids. Germline loops: CDR1 MDHEN, CDR2 SYDVKM.

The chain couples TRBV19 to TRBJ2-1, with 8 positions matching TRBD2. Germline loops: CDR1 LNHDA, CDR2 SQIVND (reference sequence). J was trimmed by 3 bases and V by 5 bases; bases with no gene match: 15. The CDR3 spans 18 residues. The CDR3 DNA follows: TGTGCCAGTAGTTCCCCTAAAATAAGCGGGAGCGGCTACAATGAGCAGTTCTTC. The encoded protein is CASSSPKISGSGYNEQFF.

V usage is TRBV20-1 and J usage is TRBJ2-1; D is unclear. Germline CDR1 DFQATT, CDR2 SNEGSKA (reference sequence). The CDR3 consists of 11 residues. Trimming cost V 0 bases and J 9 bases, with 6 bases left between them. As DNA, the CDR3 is TGCAGTGCTAGAGATCTTGTTGAGCAGTTCTTC. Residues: CSARDLVEQFF.

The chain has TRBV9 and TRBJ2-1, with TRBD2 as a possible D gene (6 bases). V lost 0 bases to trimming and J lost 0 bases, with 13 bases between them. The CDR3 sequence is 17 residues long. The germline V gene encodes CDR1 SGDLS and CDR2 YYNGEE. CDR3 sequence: CASSVVLARSSYNEQFF. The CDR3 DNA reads TGTGCCAGCAGCGTAGTGCTAGCGAGGAGCTCCTACAATGAGCAGTTCTTC.

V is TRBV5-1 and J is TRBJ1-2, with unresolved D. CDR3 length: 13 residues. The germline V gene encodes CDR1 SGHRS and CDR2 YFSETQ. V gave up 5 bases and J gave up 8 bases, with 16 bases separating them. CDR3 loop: CASRLEYPGGYTF. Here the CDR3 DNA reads TGCGCCAGCAGGCTAGAGTACCCCGGGGGCTACACCTTC.

The CDR3 sequence is CASSPTTGIQETQYF. The CDR3 DNA reads TGTGCCAGCTCACCTACGACAGGAATCCAAGAGACCCAGTACTTC. This chain links TRBV18 with TRBJ2-5, with D maybe TRBD1 (6 bases). The CDR3 extends over 15 amino acids. The V gene's germline CDR1 is KGHSH and CDR2 LQKENI. V lost 3 bases, J lost 1 base, and 12 bases lay in between.

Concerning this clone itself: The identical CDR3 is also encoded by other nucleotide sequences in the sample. DNA for the CDR3: TGTGCCAGTAGTCCAGCTGGGACAGAAGCTTTCTTT. It encodes CASSPAGTEAFF. This chain connects TRBV19 to TRBJ1-1; D perhaps matches TRBD1 (6 bases). CDR3 length: 12 residues. Germline lookup yields CDR1 LNHDA and CDR2 SQIVND (reference sequence). V was trimmed by 5 bases and J by 8 bases, leaving 12 bases between them.